The 31 T cell receptor beta chains below were found in one sample sequenced in a study of blood T cell repertoires in COVID-19. Repertoires were generated with immunoSEQ multiplex PCR, while TCRdb's copy carries only in-frame clones and drops some. The sample includes around 230,000 clones, 83% of them seen just once. Sequencing was carried out using peripheral blood. The receptors come from a woman in her 40s with active or convalescent COVID-19.

This chain links TRBV9 with TRBJ1-1, with D perhaps matching TRBD1 (6 bases). With 0 bases removed from V and 3 bases from J, the gap between germline ends came to 6 bases. Germline V gene sequence: CDR1 SGDLS, CDR2 YYNGEE. This CDR3 region has 13 residues. The CDR3 bases are TGTGCCAGCAGCGTAGACAGGGACACTGAAGCTTTCTTT. Translated: CASSVDRDTEAFF. Filled out from reference TRBV9 and TRBJ1-1, the complete variable domain reads DSGVTQTPKHLITATGQRVTLRCSPRSGDLSVYWYQQSLDQGLQFLIQYYNGEERAKGNILERFSAQQFPDLHSELNLSSLELGDSALYFCASSVDRDTEAFFGQGTRLTVV.

The chain has TRBV4-1 and TRBJ1-1; D ambiguous. The CDR3 is 16 amino acids. V was cut by 1 base and J by 4 bases, with 16 bases left in between. CDR1 MGHRA and CDR2 YSYEKL come from the germline V gene. DNA for the CDR3: TGCGCCAGCAGCCAAGGCGGGAACCTGGCCCGCACTGAAGCTTTCTTT. It yields the protein CASSQGGNLARTEAFF.

The V and J genes are TRBV28 and TRBJ1-1; D might be TRBD1 (6 bases). V lost 7 bases and J lost 1, with 16 bases in between. The CDR3 is made up of 15 amino acids. Germline values: CDR1 MDHEN, CDR2 SYDVKM. CDR3 loop: CASTTQGAGNTEAFF. In DNA form, the CDR3 reads TGTGCCAGCACCACACAGGGCGCGGGGAACACTGAAGCTTTCTTT.

The rearrangement uses TRBV7-3 and TRBJ2-7; 7 nucleotides line up with TRBD1. V shed 5 bases and J 0 bases; nucleotides not matched to a gene: 7. The CDR3 has 15 residues. Germline lookup yields CDR1 SGHTA and CDR2 FQGTGA. The CDR3 loop reads CASSPNRGSSYEQYF. The CDR3 DNA reads as TGTGCCAGCAGCCCCAACAGGGGCAGCTCCTACGAGCAGTACTTC.

This clone is medium-sized in the sample. V usage is TRBV4-1 and J usage is TRBJ2-7; 12 nucleotides align to TRBD2. Per the germline V gene, CDR1 is MGHRA and CDR2 is YSYEKL. This CDR3 has 15 residues. V lost 3 bases, J lost 3 bases, and 3 bases stayed unmatched. Written as DNA, the CDR3 is TGCGCCAGCAGCCAGACTAGCGGGAGAGGCTACGAGCAGTACTTC. It is translated as CASSQTSGRGYEQYF.

V gene TRBV2 combines with J gene TRBJ2-5; D may be TRBD2 (5 bases). The V and J ends lost 7 bases and 5 bases respectively, with 17 bases between them. The germline gives CDR1 SNHLY, CDR2 FYNNEI. CDR3 size: 14 residues. As DNA, the CDR3 is TGTGCCAGCATGGGCCTCATCCCGGGGGAGACCCAGTACTTC. Its translation is CASMGLIPGETQYF.

This chain uses TRBV5-1 with TRBJ1-4; 8 bases agree with TRBD1. V was clipped by 3 bases and J by 7 bases; unmatched bases: 11. This CDR3 has 16 amino acids. Looked up from germline, CDR1 is SGHRS and CDR2 is YFSETQ. The CDR3, as DNA: TGCGCCAGCAGCTCAACTACCGGGACAGGAGGTGAAAAACTGTTTTTT. Encoded protein: CASSSTTGTGGEKLFF.

The J gene is TRBJ1-5, the V gene TRBV7-9; TRBD1 agrees at 7 bases. V lost 2 bases and J lost 6; bases outside the gene matches: 7. CDR1 is SEHNR and CDR2 is FQNEAQ in the germline V gene (reference sequence). The CDR3 is 15 amino acids. The CDR3 DNA reads as TGTGCCAGCAGCTTAAACGAGGGGGCAGGTCAGCCCCAGCATTTT. Translation: CASSLNEGAGQPQHF.

The CDR3 bases are TGTGCCAGCAGTACGGGCGGGAGGGGCCACGAGCAGTACTTC. This sequence encodes CASSTGGRGHEQYF. This sequence joins TRBV6-2 or TRBV6-3 and TRBJ2-7; 9 positions match TRBD2. CDR3 length equals 14 residues. The V gene end was trimmed by 5 bases and the J gene end by 5 bases; junction bases not matched to a gene: 7. CDR1 and CDR2 (germline): MNHEY, SVGEGT.

This clone is a singleton in its sample. The J gene is TRBJ2-1, the V gene TRBV27, with D possibly matching TRBD2 (6 bases). V was pared by 2 bases and J by 0 bases, with 17 bases between. There are 18 residues in the CDR3. Germline V CDR1 and CDR2: MNHEY, SMNVEV (reference sequence). The CDR3 DNA is TGTGCCAGCAGTTTAGCGGGGTTGACCCTCAGCTCCTACAATGAGCAGTTCTTC. This sequence encodes CASSLAGLTLSSYNEQFF.

The chain combines TRBV6-5 with TRBJ2-7; 13 positions match TRBD2. The length of the CDR3 is 15 residues. Germline CDR1 and CDR2: MNHEY and SVGAGI. V lost 0 bases to trimming and J lost 7 bases; unmatched junction nucleotides: 3. The CDR3 is CASSYSWTSGGEQYF. For the CDR3, the DNA is TGTGCCAGCAGTTACTCATGGACTAGCGGGGGAGAGCAGTACTTC.

CDR3 residues: CASSQEEGGPGYEQYF. CDR3 nucleotide sequence: TGTGCCAGCAGCCAAGAGGAGGGGGGGCCTGGCTACGAGCAGTACTTC. This sequence joins TRBV4-2 and TRBJ2-7, with D possibly being TRBD2 (7 bases). There are 16 residues in the CDR3. The V end lost 0 bases, the J end lost 3 bases, and 15 bases lay between the germline ends. Germline CDR1 LGHNA, CDR2 YNFKEQ.

This chain uses TRBV4-1 with TRBJ2-3, with TRBD2 identical over 8 bases. After removal of 2 bases from V and 5 bases from J, the junction contained 3 bases not matched to a gene. CDR3 length: 14 amino acids. CDR1 is MGHRA and CDR2 is YSYEKL in the germline V gene. Here the CDR3 reads CASSQLLAGDTQYF. CDR3 in DNA: TGCGCCAGCAGCCAACTTCTAGCGGGAGATACGCAGTATTTT.

The V and J genes are TRBV27 and TRBJ1-2; 8 bases line up with TRBD1. Unmatched junction bases numbered 5, after V lost 4 bases and J lost 4 bases. This CDR3 has 14 amino acids. Germline lookup yields CDR1 MNHEY and CDR2 SMNVEV (reference sequence). The CDR3 here is CASSSDRVGYGYTF. CDR3 nucleotide sequence: TGTGCCAGCAGTTCGGACAGGGTGGGCTATGGCTACACCTTC.

The chain couples TRBV3-1 (or the pseudogene TRBV3-2) to TRBJ2-1, with D possibly matching TRBD2 (6 bases). V was clipped by 5 bases and J by 8 bases, with 19 bases between them. CDR3 length: 15 amino acids. The germline gives CDR1 LGHDT, CDR2 YNNKEL (reference sequence). Here the CDR3 reads CASSDVPGGEDEQFF. CDR3 coding DNA: TGTGCCAGCAGCGACGTGCCCGGGGGTGAGGATGAGCAGTTCTTC.

The genes are TRBV7-3 and TRBJ1-1; tentatively, D is TRBD1 (5 bases). Trimming cost V 2 bases and J 1 base, with 11 bases left between them. Germline lookup yields CDR1 SGHTA and CDR2 FQGTGA. CDR3 length: 15 residues. The CDR3 sequence: CASSLGPQGNTEAFF. The CDR3 DNA follows: TGTGCCAGCAGCTTAGGGCCCCAGGGGAACACTGAAGCTTTCTTT.

The rearrangement uses TRBV5-1 and TRBJ2-1, with a possible D match to TRBD1 (5 bases). The V gene's germline CDR1 is SGHRS and CDR2 YFSETQ. Trimming removed 2 bases from V and 5 bases from J, with 11 bases in between. This CDR3 comprises 14 residues. CDR3 sequence (DNA): TGCGCCAGCAGCTTAACGACAGAGAACAATGAGCAGTTCTTC. Its translation: CASSLTTENNEQFF.

The V and J genes are TRBV2 and TRBJ1-1; 7 bases agree with TRBD1. CDR3 length: 10 residues. Germline lookup yields CDR1 SNHLY and CDR2 FYNNEI. The trim removed 6 bases at V and 12 bases at J, leaving 4 bases unmatched. The CDR3 reads CASRTGLTFF. As DNA, the CDR3 is TGTGCCAGCAGGACAGGGTTAACTTTCTTT.

The CDR3 sequence is CAIRALMNTEAFF. For the CDR3, the DNA is TGTGCCATCAGAGCCCTTATGAACACTGAAGCTTTCTTT. The V call is TRBV10-3, the J call TRBJ1-1; unclear D gene. The CDR3 has 13 amino acids. V was trimmed by 6 bases and J by 0 bases, leaving 8 bases between them. Per germline, CDR1 ENHRY and CDR2 SYGVKD.

This clone was seen a handful of times. An end of the junction differs from the germline gene, which may be a read error. CDR3 sequence (DNA): TGTGCTAGCAGCCTCTCGGCCGGGAGTTTGGGGCAGGGGGCGCGGAGGACCCAGTACTTC. Translation gives CASSLSAGSLGQGARRTQYF. This chain uses TRBV7-7 with TRBJ2-5, with 8 bases identical to TRBD1. This CDR3 spans 20 amino acids. CDR1 and CDR2 (germline): SSHAT, FNYEAQ (reference sequence).

The chain has TRBV11-2 and TRBJ2-7; the D is unclear. The germline CDR1 and CDR2 sequences are SGHAT and FQNNGV. V lost 5 bases, J lost 4 bases, and 6 bases lay in between. CDR3 size: 11 residues. The CDR3: CASSLWYEQYF. The CDR3 coding sequence is TGTGCCAGCAGCCTATGGTACGAGCAGTACTTC.

V and J are TRBV30 and TRBJ2-7, with TRBD1 identical over 8 bases. Trimming at V came to 2 bases and at J to 3 bases, leaving 3 bases not matched to a gene. Per germline, CDR1 GTSNPN and CDR2 SVGIG (reference sequence). The CDR3 contains 13 residues. CDR3 DNA: TGTGCCTGGAGTCCTGGACAGGGCTACGAGCAGTACTTC. Translated, it gives CAWSPGQGYEQYF.

V and J are TRBV19 and TRBJ1-5, with a weak D call TRBD1 (5 bases). V lost 4 bases and J 2 bases, leaving 18 bases between the germline ends. Germline CDR1 reads LNHDA; CDR2 reads SQIVND (reference sequence). The CDR3 runs 17 residues. The CDR3 nucleotides read TGTGCCAGTAGTAGAAATCTGGGGGGGGGAGGCAATCAGCCCCAGCATTTT. Its translation is CASSRNLGGGGNQPQHF.

The CDR3 nucleotides read TGTGCCAGTAGTATTGCGGGAAGGAATTCACCCCTCCACTTT. Translation gives CASSIAGRNSPLHF. This rearrangement joins TRBV19 to TRBJ1-6; D is undetermined. The ends were cut back, 3 bases at V and 7 bases at J, with 10 bases in the middle. This CDR3 contains 14 residues. Per germline, CDR1 LNHDA and CDR2 SQIVND (reference sequence). The full variable domain, completed using reference TRBV19 and TRBJ1-6, is DGGITQSPKYLFRKEGQNVTLSCEQNLNHDAMYWYRQDPGQGLRLIYYSQIVNDFQKGDIAEGYSVSREKKESFPLTVTSAQKNPTAFYLCASSIAGRNSPLHFGNGTRLTVT.

The chain joins TRBV30 to TRBJ2-3; 7 bases match TRBD2. The germline CDR1 and CDR2 sequences are GTSNPN and SVGIG (reference sequence). The V segment lost 0 bases and the J segment 3 bases; nucleotides outside the gene matches: 12. There are 17 residues in the CDR3. The CDR3 sequence is CAWSVRGIGGGTDTQYF. The DNA of the CDR3 is TGTGCCTGGAGTGTACGAGGGATTGGCGGGGGTACAGATACGCAGTATTTT. Supplemented by reference TRBV30 and TRBJ2-3, the full variable domain reads SQTIHQWPATLVQPVGSPLSLECTVEGTSNPNLYWYRQAAGRGLQLLFYSVGIGQISSEVPQNLSASRPQDRQFILSSKKLLLSDSGFYLCAWSVRGIGGGTDTQYFGPGTRLTVL.

The chain recombines TRBV30 with TRBJ1-1; D unresolved. V was shortened by 5 bases and J by 7 bases, with 11 bases between the two germline ends. Germline V gene data show CDR1 as GTSNPN and CDR2 as SVGIG (reference sequence). The CDR3 is made up of 11 amino acids. This CDR3 reads CAWEMAFEAFF. CDR3 DNA: TGTGCCTGGGAAATGGCCTTTGAAGCTTTCTTT.

This rearrangement joins TRBV5-1 to TRBJ2-1, with D perhaps TRBD2 (7 bases). The germline V gene has CDR1 SGHRS and CDR2 YFSETQ. This CDR3 region has 15 residues. The V and J ends lost 8 bases and 0 bases respectively, with 15 bases between them. The CDR3 loop reads CASWRGGGSYNEQFF. The CDR3 DNA is TGCGCCAGTTGGAGGGGGGGAGGCTCCTACAATGAGCAGTTCTTC.

The gene calls are TRBV19 and TRBJ1-1; D possibly corresponds to TRBD1 (6 bases). Germline V gene lookup returns CDR1 LNHDA and CDR2 SQIVND (reference sequence). Trimming took 5 bases from V and 3 from J, leaving 16 bases between them. This CDR3 is 15 amino acids long. The DNA for the CDR3 is TGTGCCAGTAGTTCCCAGACAGGCGCTTACACTGAAGCTTTCTTT. Translating gives CASSSQTGAYTEAFF.

The chain employs TRBV19 and TRBJ1-2; 11 bases line up with TRBD1. Trimming took 2 bases from V and 4 from J; bases not matched to a gene: 9. The CDR3 has 17 residues. The germline V gene has CDR1 LNHDA and CDR2 SQIVND (reference sequence). For the CDR3, the DNA is TGTGCCAGTAGTATAAGGACAGGGGGCAGCCCAGGCTATGGCTACACCTTC. Translated: CASSIRTGGSPGYGYTF. Supplemented by reference TRBV19 and TRBJ1-2, the full variable domain reads DGGITQSPKYLFRKEGQNVTLSCEQNLNHDAMYWYRQDPGQGLRLIYYSQIVNDFQKGDIAEGYSVSREKKESFPLTVTSAQKNPTAFYLCASSIRTGGSPGYGYTFGSGTRLTVV.

The chain employs TRBV27 and TRBJ2-1; 9 bases are shared with TRBD2. CDR3 length equals 17 residues. CDR1 and CDR2 from the germline V gene are MNHEY and SMNVEV (reference sequence). Trimming took 2 bases from V and 6 from J; bases not matched to a gene: 11. The DNA for the CDR3 is TGTGCCAGCAGTTTACCTGGACTAGCGAAAGGGGTCAATGAGCAGTTCTTC. It codes for CASSLPGLAKGVNEQFF.

The rearrangement uses TRBV27 and TRBJ1-6; 9 bases align to TRBD1. V gave up 9 bases and J gave up 5 bases; unmatched junction bases: 2. The CDR3 spans 13 residues. CDR1 is MNHEY and CDR2 is SMNVEV in the germline V gene (reference sequence). DNA of the CDR3: TGTGCCAGTCGGACAGGGGATAATTCACCCCTCCACTTT. Its translation is CASRTGDNSPLHF.